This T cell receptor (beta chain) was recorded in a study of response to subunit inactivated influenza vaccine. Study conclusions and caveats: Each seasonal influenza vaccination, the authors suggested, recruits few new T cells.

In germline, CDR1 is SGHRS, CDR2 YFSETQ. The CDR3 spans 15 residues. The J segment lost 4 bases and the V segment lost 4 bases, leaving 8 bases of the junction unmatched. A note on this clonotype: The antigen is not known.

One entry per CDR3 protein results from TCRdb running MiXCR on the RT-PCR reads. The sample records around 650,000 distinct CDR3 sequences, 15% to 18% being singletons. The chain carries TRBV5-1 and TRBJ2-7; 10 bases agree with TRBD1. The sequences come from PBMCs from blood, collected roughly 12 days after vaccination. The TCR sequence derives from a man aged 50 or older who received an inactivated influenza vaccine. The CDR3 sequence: CASSPRQGAIYEQYF. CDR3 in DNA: TGCGCCAGCAGCCCCCGACAGGGGGCAATATACGAGCAGTACTTC.